The entry below describes one T cell receptor beta chain. This clone's antigen is unknown. For each CD8+ T cell subset, flow sorting was done in triplicate, and about 300,000 cells per subset went directly into RLT lysis buffer. To exclude memory contaminants, naive CD8+ T cells were stringently defined as CD45RO-CCR7+CD27+CD95-. Standard density gradient centrifugation was used to isolate peripheral blood mononuclear cells from buffy coats. A FACSAria III was used to flow-sort naive CXCR3-negative and CXCR3-positive CD8+ T cells. An RNeasy Mini Kit was used to extract total RNA from the sorted cells. Sequencing was performed on a NextSeq 550. The Human TCR Profiling Kit (MiLaboratory) was used to prepare UMI-labeled 5' RACE TRB cDNA libraries. cDNA synthesis used the entire amount of extracted RNA, and PCR amplification then used the entire amount of cDNA produced. The libraries were made side by side, with each library going through the same number of PCR cycles. On the authors' methods: MIGEC and MiXCR extracted about 48,000 +/- 9,800 unique UMI-labeled TRB cDNA molecules per library, requiring at least two reads per UMI. On average, each library contained approximately 40,000 +/- 10,000 functional in-frame TRB CDR3 nucleotide clonotypes without stop codons. Diversity metrics, including normalized Shannon-Wiener and Chao1, were computed in VDJtools after downsampling to 5000 UMI-labeled TRB molecules per sample. For the central five CDR3 residues, VDJtools calculated physicochemical properties weighted by clonotype size, namely interaction energy, strength, volume and Kidera factor 4. TCRdb reprocessed the raw reads; every CDR3 protein sequence is a single record, and DNA is not supplied. It is TCRdb's table, rather than the study itself, that gives the V and J calls and clone size. The table of this sample itemizes around 81,000 distinct CDR3 sequences. 1.5% to 2% of the sample is taken by the ten largest.

The data were obtained in a study of CXCR3-negative and CXCR3-positive naive CD8 T cells (dated by TCRdb to between 2018 and 2021). For the wider study: Roughly 130 million TRB reads were obtained in total, roughly 1.5 +/- 0.3 million reads per library. The diversity and physicochemical repertoire analyses included eleven to twelve donors pooled from two independent experiments. TRBV-TRBJ cluster analysis included naive subsets from several donors and memory cells from 3 donors. Overall study results and their limits: Because surface CD5, which is linked to self-reactivity in mice, was comparable between the naive subsets, TCR interaction strength was also inferred from TRB CDR3 physicochemical properties. Compared with CXCR3-negative naive cells, CXCR3-positive naive cells had TRB CDR3s with higher hydrophobicity (lower Kidera factor 4), lower energy, and higher strength and volume indices. CXCR3 expression partially decreased after cryopreservation, so most assays used freshly isolated PBMCs. Within the same donor, TRBV-TRBJ usage looked similar between naive CXCR3-negative and CXCR3-positive cells, but memory cells had distinct patterns. Comparably high repertoire diversity was found in both naive subsets, whereas much lower repertoire diversity was found in memory CD8+ T cells.

The germline V gene (reference sequence) specifies SEHNR as CDR1 and FQNEAQ as CDR2. Counted from cysteine to phenylalanine, this CDR3 has 16 amino acids. Nucleotide data are not available. The V gene is TRBV7-9 and the J gene is TRBJ2-5. The sample taken for sequencing was naive CXCR3- CD8+ T cells from blood. In the paper's terms, the cell subset or site label means: CD45RO-CCR7+CD27+CD95- naive CD8+ T cells lacking CXCR3 (TNR3-). The clonotype comes from a human donor in good health. Some clones in this sample may be carry-over from other donors' samples. The CDR3 has the sequence CASSPSYGSTRETQYF.